A single sample is the source of the 3 T cell receptor beta chains below, sequenced in a study of CD8 T cells in ankylosing spondylitis. TCRdb re-called the 5' RACE reads through MiXCR, storing one row per CDR3 protein. The sample contains approximately 200,000 distinct CDR3 sequences, roughly 13% of which appear only once. The sequencing input was blood, either unsorted or a sorted T cell fraction (not recorded which). The receptor source for this set is a female donor with ankylosing spondylitis or in good health (not recorded which).

There are many counts of this clonotype. The chain is built from TRBV5-5 and TRBJ1-1; 11 positions agree with TRBD1. This CDR3 spans 16 amino acids. Germline V lookup: CDR1 SGHKS, CDR2 YYEKEE (reference sequence). V lost 4 bases, J lost 5 bases, and 10 bases stayed unmatched. The CDR3 reads CASSQDRGQVWTEAFF. The CDR3 DNA follows: TGTGCCAGCAGCCAGGACAGGGGGCAAGTATGGACTGAAGCTTTCTTT.

This clonotype was found a few times. The V call is TRBV9, the J call TRBJ2-7; 8 bases match TRBD1. Trimming at V came to 4 bases and at J to 0 bases, leaving 3 bases not matched to a gene. This CDR3 is built from 14 residues. CDR1 is SGDLS, CDR2 YYNGEE, per germline. The DNA for the CDR3 is TGTGCCAGCAGCACCGGACAGGGCTCCTACGAGCAGTACTTC. Translating it yields CASSTGQGSYEQYF. Based on the CDR3 plus reference TRBV9 and TRBJ2-7, the full variable domain is DSGVTQTPKHLITATGQRVTLRCSPRSGDLSVYWYQQSLDQGLQFLIQYYNGEERAKGNILERFSAQQFPDLHSELNLSSLELGDSALYFCASSTGQGSYEQYFGPGTRLTVT.

This clonotype came up many times. The rearrangement joins TRBV9 to TRBJ1-2, with a weak D call TRBD1 (6 bases). The CDR3 has 13 residues. Deletions cut 3 bases from V and 8 bases from J, with 14 bases between. The germline gives CDR1 SGDLS, CDR2 YYNGEE. The CDR3 DNA sequence: TGTGCCAGCAGCGACCTACAGGGTCGGGGCTACACCTTC. Amino acids: CASSDLQGRGYTF.